These T cell receptor beta chains were read from a single sample in a study of CD8 T cells in Susac syndrome. TCRdb itself ran the immunoSEQ multiplex PCR reads through MiXCR, one entry per CDR3 protein. This sample has more than 85,000 distinct CDR3 sequences; just under 95% occur once, and the top ten carry more than 0.3%. The sequencing sample was made of CD4+ T cells from PBMCs. Receptors were obtained from a human donor with Susac syndrome. Each CDR3 is given with its conserved first and last residue. D genes are given only for firm matches. A row's size may be missing; if present it is once, few, many or a size class.

TRBJ1-1 | TRBV15 | - | - | TGTGCCACCAGCAGGGGTAGGGGGGACACTGAAGCTTTCTTT | CATSRGRGDTEAFF
TRBJ1-1 | TRBV3-1 | - | - | TGTGCCAGCAGCCAAGATCGTATCACTGAAGCTTTCTTT | CASSQDRITEAFF
TRBJ1-1 | TRBV30 | once | - | TGTGCCTGGACGGGGCCGTCGAACACTGAAGCTTTCTTT | CAWTGPSNTEAFF
TRBJ1-6 | TRBV20-1 | - | - | TGCAGTGCTAGAGTGCGGGGTAATTCACCCCTCCACTTT | CSARVRGNSPLHF
TRBJ1-5 | TRBV4-1 | - | - | TGCGCCAGCAGCCAAGACCAGACAGTTGTCGTGGGCAATCAGCCCCAGCATTTT | CASSQDQTVVVGNQPQHF
TRBJ2-7 | TRBV20-1 | - | - | TGCAGTGCGTCGGGTGCGGGCAACGAGCAGTACTTC | CSASGAGNEQYF
TRBJ1-2 | TRBV20-1 | - | - | TGCCGGGGGGATGGCTACACCTTC | CRGDGYTF
TRBJ2-6 | TRBV11-2 | - | - | TGTGCCAGCAGCTACGACGGCTCTGGGGCCAACGTCCTGACTTTC | CASSYDGSGANVLTF
TRBJ2-5 | TRBV3-1 | - | - | TGTGCCAGCAGCCAACGGGCCGGCGGCGGATGGGGGACCCAGTACTTC | CASSQRAGGGWGTQYF
TRBJ2-2 | TRBV4-3 | - | - | TGCGCCAGCAGCCAAGATAAGGATGAGTTCTGGTCTGGGCTGTTTTTT | CASSQDKDEFWSGLFF
TRBJ2-5 | TRBV7-2 | - | TRBD2 | TGTGCCAGCAGCGCCCCTAGCGGATTGTACTTC | CASSAPSGLYF
TRBJ2-2 | TRBV4-1 | - | - | TGCGCCAGCCGTGGGGAATGGGGGGAGCTGTTTTTT | CASRGEWGELFF
TRBJ2-7 | TRBV30 | - | - | TGTGCCTGGAGTCCACAGGGCTACGAGCAGTACTTC | CAWSPQGYEQYF
TRBJ1-1 | TRBV20-1 | - | TRBD1 | TGCAGTGTTGATGGACAGGGGGCGTACCCTGAAGCTTTCTTT | CSVDGQGAYPEAFF
TRBJ2-5 | TRBV24-1 | - | - | TGTGCCACCAGAGGGGGAAGCGAAGAGACCCAGTACTTC | CATRGGSEETQYF
TRBJ2-4 | TRBV27 | - | - | TGTGCCAGCAGTTCCGGACAGTGGGGAAGCATTCAGTACTTC | CASSSGQWGSIQYF
TRBJ2-1 | TRBV15 | - | - | TGTGCCACCACAGGCCTTAATGAGCAGTTCTTC | CATTGLNEQFF
TRBJ1-2 | TRBV12-3/TRBV12-4 | - | - | TGTGCCAGCAGTCCACCCCTGGGCTATGGCTACACCTTC | CASSPPLGYGYTF
TRBJ2-5 | TRBV3-1 | - | - | TGTGCCAGCAGCCAGACCCAAGAGACCCAGTACTTC | CASSQTQETQYF
TRBJ1-3 | TRBV30 | - | - | TGTGCCTGGGCTCGGGACTTCAGCTCTGGAAACACCATATATTTT | CAWARDFSSGNTIYF
TRBJ2-7 | TRBV18 | - | TRBD2 | TGTGCCAGCTCACCCTCGGGACTAGCGGGAGCCAGCGAGCAGTACTTC | CASSPSGLAGASEQYF
TRBJ1-3 | TRBV30 | - | - | TGTGCCTGTAATGGAAACACCATATATTTT | CACNGNTIYF
TRBJ1-3 | TRBV4-3 | - | - | TGCGCCAGCAGCCAGGAAAGGGGAAACACCATATATTTT | CASSQERGNTIYF
TRBJ1-2 | TRBV12-3/TRBV12-4 | once | - | TGTGCCAGCAGGACGGTGGGGGGGGACTATGGCTACACCTTC | CASRTVGGDYGYTF
TRBJ2-2 | TRBV24-1 | - | - | TGTGCCACCGGGAAACCCGGGGAGCTGTTTTTT | CATGKPGELFF
TRBJ2-7 | TRBV18 | - | - | TGTGCCAGCTCACCACCGGGTCAGAATAACGAGCAGTACTTC | CASSPPGQNNEQYF
TRBJ1-2 | TRBV3-1 | - | - | TGTGCCAGCAGCCAAGCGGAAGGGAGTTACTATGGCTACACCTTC | CASSQAEGSYYGYTF
TRBJ2-1 | TRBV5-1 | - | - | TGCGCCAGCAGCTTGACGCCACTGAATGAGCAGTTCTTC | CASSLTPLNEQFF
TRBJ2-3 | TRBV11-2 | - | - | TGTGCCAGCAGCTTAATGGGACTTTACACAGATACGCAGTATTTT | CASSLMGLYTDTQYF
TRBJ1-3 | TRBV12-3/TRBV12-4 | - | - | TGTGCCAGCAGTGCAGCCTTCGACGGTCACTCTGGAAACACCATATATTTT | CASSAAFDGHSGNTIYF
TRBJ2-5 | TRBV10-3 | - | TRBD2 | TGTGCCATCAGTCCTGGACTAGCGGGGGAGGAGACCCAGTACTTC | CAISPGLAGEETQYF